The T cell receptor (beta chain) described here comes from a study of regulatory T cells in long-lasting Graves disease (dated by TCRdb to about 2021). In terms of the full investigation: To count as having persistent Graves' disease, a patient had to have received antithyroid drug treatment for over 5 years with TSH receptor autoantibodies remaining persistently positive. Persistent Graves' disease patients in the clinical cohort had taken antithyroid drugs for 8 to 12 years on average. Patients with persistent Graves' disease were compared with patients with newly diagnosed Graves' disease using TCR sequencing and RNA sequencing of peripheral blood. TCR sequencing covered around 13 persistent and around 20 newly diagnosed Graves' disease patients, 33 samples in total. The study was registered as a clinical trial and conducted in China.

This clonotype appeared a few times. Its specific antigen is unknown. Qualities for individual bases were not recorded, and no much larger clone is one base off. The time point label here, explained by the study, means: persistent/refractory GD, antithyroid drugs over 5 years with positive TRAb. For both TCR sequencing and RNA sequencing, RNA was extracted from PBMCs in TRIzol. The diagnosis of Graves' disease was made according to American Thyroid Association guidelines. The patients came from an endocrinology department in Xi'an, China. Each patient gave approximately 9.7 milliliters of peripheral blood, collected in an EDTA anticoagulant tube. PBMCs were isolated by Ficoll Paque Plus density gradient separation without further T cell sorting. An Agilent 2100 Bioanalyzer and agarose gel were used to check RNA quality, while a NanoDrop 2000 measured RNA concentration. General study outcomes and caveats: The study examined only peripheral blood because the primary lesion, thyroid tissue, could not be accessed. As a limitation, the authors acknowledged that the small sample size may reduce accuracy. TRBV28, TRBJ1-2 and TRBJ2-5 were preferentially used in persistent disease, while TRBV20-1 and TRBJ2-1 were favored in newly diagnosed disease. More public clonotypes were shared among persistent patients (fewer than 3,000) than among newly diagnosed patients (966). Lower TCR Shannon entropy and fewer highly expanded clones were observed in persistent Graves' disease patients than in newly diagnosed patients, which suggested clonal expansion. Sequencing and analysis were limited to the TCR beta chain.

Between the V and J ends, shortened by 4 bases and 0 bases respectively, the junction contains 4 bases. The CDR3 covers 13 residues, taking in both the cysteine and the phenylalanine. Only the CDR3 DNA is retained, 39 bases long and in frame from the first base. In the germline V gene, CDR1 corresponds to SQVTM and CDR2 to ANQGSEA. Libraries were constructed by multiplex PCR. Reads for this sample came from an Illumina HiSeq 4000. TCR beta libraries were built with iRepertoire HTBI primers and Arm-PCR amplification of CDR3 regions. Before sequencing, the PCR products went through gel purification. The paper's processing steps were these. Across samples, roughly 60 TRBV and roughly 13 TRBJ segments were identified and used for gene usage analysis of CDR3 amino acid clonotypes. COPE and FqMerger were used to merge the filtered high-quality paired reads into contigs. Contigs were aligned with BLAST to IMGT TRBV, TRBD and TRBJ reference genes, and CDR3 was defined per IMGT. Clonotypes above 0.1% frequency were classified as highly expanded clones. Repertoire diversity was measured by Shannon entropy, and V-J evenness by the Gini coefficient. A clonotype was considered public if more than one individual shared it. In-frame beta chains were kept once TCRdb had trimmed the public reads at Q25 with fastp and called clones with MiXCR. Identical CDR3 protein sequences are pooled into one entry, listed with their most common genes and DNA. The V and J calls were not made by the authors but by TCRdb's processing. This sample lists fewer than 450,000 distinct CDR3 sequences; 23% were detected once. The ten most abundant clones make up about a quarter of the sample.

The sequence came from a female donor with Graves disease. Material: peripheral blood mononuclear cells (PBMCs), obtained when the disease was refractory, from a patient treated with antithyroid drugs. The chain uses TRBV29-1 and TRBJ2-6; the D segment cannot be called with confidence. The bases read TGCAGCGTTGCCCGCTCTGGGGCCAACGTCCTGACTTTC. This encodes CSVARSGANVLTF.